The 15 T cell receptor beta chains below were found in one sample sequenced in a study of blood T cell repertoires in COVID-19. Repertoires were generated with immunoSEQ multiplex PCR, while TCRdb's copy carries only in-frame clones and drops some. The sample has under 300,000 clones, about nine tenths seen once. The specimen sequenced was peripheral blood. These receptors were obtained from a woman aged 40 to 49 with acute or convalescent COVID-19.

In nucleotides, the CDR3 is TGTGCCAGCAGTGAACTCAGAATAACAGGGAAGTATGGCTACACCTTC. This codes for CASSELRITGKYGYTF. The chain links TRBV6-1 to TRBJ1-2; a weak D match, TRBD1 (6 bases). The CDR3 sequence is 16 residues long. V gave up 2 bases and J gave up 5 bases, with 18 bases separating them. CDR1 MNHNS and CDR2 SASEGT come from the germline V gene.

This chain connects TRBV27 to TRBJ1-5, with TRBD1 matching over 7 bases. CDR1 and CDR2 (germline): MNHEY, SMNVEV (reference sequence). CDR3 length: 14 amino acids. Trimming removed 3 bases from V and 4 bases from J; junction bases left unmatched: 3. The CDR3 loop reads CASSFGQVNQPQHF. CDR3 coding DNA: TGTGCCAGCAGTTTCGGACAGGTTAATCAGCCCCAGCATTTT.

The V and J genes are TRBV18 and TRBJ2-1, with a tentative D call TRBD2 (5 bases). This CDR3 comprises 17 residues. Germline-derived CDR1 and CDR2 are KGHSH and LQKENI. V gave up 2 bases and J gave up 9 bases, with 23 bases separating them. CDR3 nucleotides: TGTGCCAGCTCACCAGGAATCCTGGACTTAAACGGGATTGAGCAGTTCTTC. Its translation: CASSPGILDLNGIEQFF.

The V call is TRBV19, the J call TRBJ2-5, with 7 bases identical to TRBD1. This CDR3 contains 15 residues. Germline CDR1 LNHDA, CDR2 SQIVND (reference sequence). With V trimmed by 3 bases and J by 5 bases, 9 bases remained unmatched. The CDR3 bases are TGTGCCAGTAGTATGCGACAGGGTTTGTGGGAGACCCAGTACTTC. This sequence encodes CASSMRQGLWETQYF.

The rearrangement links TRBV5-6 to TRBJ1-3, with 8 bases identical to TRBD1. After removal of 4 bases from V and 7 bases from J, the junction contained 7 bases not matched to a gene. This CDR3 comprises 14 residues. Germline V gives CDR1 SGHDT, CDR2 YYEEEE. The chain's CDR3 is CASSIFQGANTIYF. The CDR3 DNA sequence: TGTGCCAGCAGCATCTTCCAGGGGGCCAACACCATATATTTT.

CDR3 bases: TGCGCCAGCAGCTTCATACAGGACGAGCAGTACGTC. Its protein product is CASSFIQDEQYV. The genes are TRBV5-1 and TRBJ2-7; possibly TRBD1 for D (5 bases). Germline V gene sequence: CDR1 SGHRS, CDR2 YFSETQ. V was pared by 2 bases and J by 5 bases, with 8 bases between. CDR3 length equals 12 residues.

V and J are TRBV2 and TRBJ2-3, with TRBD1 identical over 7 bases. Germline CDR1 reads SNHLY; CDR2 reads FYNNEI. The CDR3 has 14 amino acids. The junction had 4 bases not matched to a gene; V was cut back by 5 bases and J by 2 bases. Here the CDR3 reads CASSPGQTTDTQYF. CDR3 DNA: TGTGCCAGCAGTCCGGGACAGACCACAGATACGCAGTATTTT.

The gene calls are TRBV24-1 and TRBJ1-5, with D tentatively TRBD1 (6 bases). CDR3 length: 12 amino acids. V lost 3 bases and J 9 bases, leaving 8 bases between the germline ends. Germline V lookup: CDR1 KGHDR, CDR2 SFDVKD. CDR3 nucleotides: TGTGCCACCAGTGATCAGACAGGGCCCCAGCATTTT. Translating it yields CATSDQTGPQHF.

The genes are TRBV5-5 and TRBJ1-2; D is possibly TRBD1 (6 bases). The CDR3 spans 17 residues. CDR1 and CDR2 (germline): SGHKS, YYEKEE (reference sequence). V lost 4 bases, J lost 0 bases, and 19 bases lay in between. The CDR3 DNA reads TGTGCCAGCAGCACCCTTACCCGCGGACAGACTAACTATGGCTACACCTTC. Amino acid sequence: CASSTLTRGQTNYGYTF.

Here the CDR3 DNA reads TGTGCCCTCGGACTAGCGGGGGGGACGCGTCTTACAGATACGCAGTATTTT. It yields the protein CALGLAGGTRLTDTQYF. This rearrangement joins TRBV30 to TRBJ2-3, with 15 bases matching TRBD2. Germline CDR1 is GTSNPN and CDR2 is SVGIG (reference sequence). The CDR3 length is 17 residues. Trimming took 8 bases from V and 3 from J; bases not matched to a gene: 12.

This chain's CDR3 is CSVLRGGGRNIQYF. The CDR3 DNA reads TGCAGCGTACTACGCGGGGGGGGGCGGAACATTCAGTACTTC. The chain links TRBV29-1 to TRBJ2-4, with 9 bases lining up with TRBD2. The germline V gene has CDR1 SQVTM and CDR2 ANQGSEA. Trimming took 6 bases from V and 7 from J; bases not matched to a gene: 10. The CDR3 totals 14 residues.

V is TRBV19 and J is TRBJ1-1, with unresolved D. V was clipped by 2 bases and J by 0 bases, with 7 bases between them. The CDR3 is made up of 14 amino acids. Germline values: CDR1 LNHDA, CDR2 SQIVND (reference sequence). CDR3 DNA: TGTGCCAGTAGTATACGCGGCGTGAACACTGAAGCTTTCTTT. Translating gives CASSIRGVNTEAFF.

The chain uses TRBV10-3 and TRBJ2-1; 11 positions agree with TRBD1. The CDR3 extends over 13 amino acids. Germline-derived CDR1 and CDR2 are ENHRY and SYGVKD. Unmatched junction bases numbered 1, after V lost 7 bases and J lost 5 bases. CDR3 in amino acids: CAIKGQGDNEQFF. CDR3 nucleotide sequence: TGTGCCATCAAGGGACAGGGGGACAATGAGCAGTTCTTC.

J is TRBJ2-1 and V is TRBV10-3, with 12 nucleotides matching TRBD1. Germline V CDR1 and CDR2: ENHRY, SYGVKD. V lost 4 bases and J lost 5; bases outside the gene matches: 3. The CDR3 is made up of 15 amino acids. The CDR3 nucleotides are TGTGCCATCAGTGGAGGGACAGGGGGCCACAATGAGCAGTTCTTC. This sequence encodes CAISGGTGGHNEQFF.

V usage is TRBV24-1 and J usage is TRBJ2-5, with D maybe TRBD2 (5 bases). With 7 bases removed from V and 5 bases from J, the gap between germline ends came to 7 bases. The CDR3 spans 11 residues. CDR1 and CDR2 (germline): KGHDR, SFDVKD. CDR3 in amino acids: CATRRGETQYF. CDR3 DNA sequence: TGTGCCACCAGGCGCGGGGAGACCCAGTACTTC.